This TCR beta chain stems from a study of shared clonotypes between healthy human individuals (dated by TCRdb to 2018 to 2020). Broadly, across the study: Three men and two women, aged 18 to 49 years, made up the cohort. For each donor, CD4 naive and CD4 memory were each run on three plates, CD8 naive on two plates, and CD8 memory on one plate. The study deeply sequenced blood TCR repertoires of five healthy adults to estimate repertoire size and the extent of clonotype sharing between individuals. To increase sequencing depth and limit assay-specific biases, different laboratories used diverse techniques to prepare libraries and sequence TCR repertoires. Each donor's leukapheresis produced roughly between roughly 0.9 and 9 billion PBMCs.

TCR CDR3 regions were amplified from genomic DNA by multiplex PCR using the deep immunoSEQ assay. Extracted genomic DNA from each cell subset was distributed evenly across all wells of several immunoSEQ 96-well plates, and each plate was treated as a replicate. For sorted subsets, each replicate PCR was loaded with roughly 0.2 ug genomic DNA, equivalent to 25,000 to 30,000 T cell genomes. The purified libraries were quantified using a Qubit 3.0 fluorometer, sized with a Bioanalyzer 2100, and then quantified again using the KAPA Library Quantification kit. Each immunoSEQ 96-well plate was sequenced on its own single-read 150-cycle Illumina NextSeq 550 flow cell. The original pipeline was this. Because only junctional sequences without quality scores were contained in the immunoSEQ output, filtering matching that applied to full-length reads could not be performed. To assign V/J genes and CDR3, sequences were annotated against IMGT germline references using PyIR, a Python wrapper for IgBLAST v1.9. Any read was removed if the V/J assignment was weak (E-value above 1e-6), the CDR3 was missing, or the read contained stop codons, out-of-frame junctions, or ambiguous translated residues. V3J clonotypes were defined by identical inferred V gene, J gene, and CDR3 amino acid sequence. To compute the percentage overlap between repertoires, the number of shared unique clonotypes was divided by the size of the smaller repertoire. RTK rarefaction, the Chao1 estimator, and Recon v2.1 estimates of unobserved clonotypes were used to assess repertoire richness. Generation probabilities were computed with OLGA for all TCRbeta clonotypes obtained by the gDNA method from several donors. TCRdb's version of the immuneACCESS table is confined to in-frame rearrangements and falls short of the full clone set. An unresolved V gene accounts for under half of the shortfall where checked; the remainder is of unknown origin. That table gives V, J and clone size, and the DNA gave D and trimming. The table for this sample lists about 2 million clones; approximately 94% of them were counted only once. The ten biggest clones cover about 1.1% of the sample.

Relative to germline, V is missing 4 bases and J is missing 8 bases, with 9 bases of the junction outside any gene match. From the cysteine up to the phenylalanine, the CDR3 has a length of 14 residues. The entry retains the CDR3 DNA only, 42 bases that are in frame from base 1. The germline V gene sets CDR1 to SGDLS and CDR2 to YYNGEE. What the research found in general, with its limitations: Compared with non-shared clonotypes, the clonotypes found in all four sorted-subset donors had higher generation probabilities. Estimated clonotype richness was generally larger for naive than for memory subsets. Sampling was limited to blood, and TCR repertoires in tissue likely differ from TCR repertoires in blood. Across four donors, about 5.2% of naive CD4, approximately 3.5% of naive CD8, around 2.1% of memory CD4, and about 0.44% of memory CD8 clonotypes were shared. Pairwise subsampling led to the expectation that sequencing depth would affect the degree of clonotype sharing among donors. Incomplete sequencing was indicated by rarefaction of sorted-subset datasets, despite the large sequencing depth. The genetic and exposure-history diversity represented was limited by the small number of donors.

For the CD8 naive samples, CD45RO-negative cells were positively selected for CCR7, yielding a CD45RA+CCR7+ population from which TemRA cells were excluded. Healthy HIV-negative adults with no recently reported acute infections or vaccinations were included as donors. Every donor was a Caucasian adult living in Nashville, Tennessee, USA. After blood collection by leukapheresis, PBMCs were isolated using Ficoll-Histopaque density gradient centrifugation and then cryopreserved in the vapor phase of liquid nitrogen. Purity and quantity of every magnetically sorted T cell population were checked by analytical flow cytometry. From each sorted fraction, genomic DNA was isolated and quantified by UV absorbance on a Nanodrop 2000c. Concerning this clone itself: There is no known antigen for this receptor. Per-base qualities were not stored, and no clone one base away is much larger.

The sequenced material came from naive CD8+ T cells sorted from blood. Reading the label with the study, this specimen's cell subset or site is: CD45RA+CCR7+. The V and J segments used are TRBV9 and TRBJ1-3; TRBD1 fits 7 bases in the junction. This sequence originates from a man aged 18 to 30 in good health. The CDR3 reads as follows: CASSPPRGPDTIYF. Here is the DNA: TGTGCCAGCAGCCCCCCTAGGGGGCCAGACACCATATATTTT.